These T cell receptor beta chains were read from a single sample in a study of blood T cell repertoires in COVID-19. Sequencing was performed with immunoSEQ multiplex PCR; in TCRdb, only in-frame clones are kept and a portion is missing. The top ten hold 0.65% to 0.85% of the sample, which has hundreds of thousands of clones, around nine tenths seen once. Sequencing was carried out using peripheral blood. These receptor sequences come from a man between 60 and 75 years old with COVID-19, enrolled during active disease. The CDR3 runs from the conserved cysteine through the conserved F or W. Each record gives: V gene, clone size, J gene, D gene, CDR3 DNA, CDR3 protein. A D gene is named only where the DNA matches it firmly. The size field is filled for only some rows; it gives once, few, many or a size class.

>TRBV3-1/TRBV3-2|once|TRBJ2-2|TRBD2
TGTGCCAGCAACCACGGGCTAGCGGGGGGAAGAACCGGGGAGCTGTTTTTT
CASNHGLAGGRTGELFF
>TRBV3-1/TRBV3-2|.|TRBJ1-2|TRBD1
TGTGCCAGCAGCCAAAGGGGCACAGGGGGCGATGGCTACACCTTC
CASSQRGTGGDGYTF
>TRBV2|.|TRBJ2-7|TRBD1
TGTGCCAGCAGTGAGGGACAGGGTCTCCACGAGCAGTACTTC
CASSEGQGLHEQYF
>TRBV5-1|.|TRBJ2-2|.
TGCGCCAGCGGTACAGGGCAAACTACCGGGGAGCTGTTTTTT
CASGTGQTTGELFF
>TRBV10-3|.|TRBJ2-7|.
TGTGCCATCGAGACAGGGCCCGGAGGGGAGCAGTACTTC
CAIETGPGGEQYF
>TRBV19|.|TRBJ2-1|TRBD2
TGTGCCAGTAGTATAGGCCGGGGACGGGAGGGCCGAGGTGAGCAGTTCTTC
CASSIGRGREGRGEQFF
>TRBV30|.|TRBJ1-1|.
TGTGCCTGCCTTCGGGGGGCGAACACTGAAGCTTTCTTT
CACLRGANTEAFF
>TRBV7-3|.|TRBJ2-3|.
TGTGCCAGCAGCTCAGGTCGCAGGGATACGCAGTATTTT
CASSSGRRDTQYF
>TRBV11-1|few|TRBJ1-3|.
TGTGCCAGCAGCCGCGGGCCGGAAGTTGGTGGAAACACCATATATTTT
CASSRGPEVGGNTIYF
>TRBV24-1|.|TRBJ2-4|.
TGTGCCACCAGTGATTTGGGTACTTTTGGAAACATTCAGTACTTC
CATSDLGTFGNIQYF
>TRBV7-3|.|TRBJ1-4|.
TGTGCCAGCCCCATCGCGGGCAGCGCAACTAATGAAAAACTGTTTTTT
CASPIAGSATNEKLFF
>TRBV18|.|TRBJ2-7|TRBD1
TGTGCCAGCTCACCTGGACAGGGAATCACCTACGAGCAGTACTTC
CASSPGQGITYEQYF
>TRBV25-1|.|TRBJ2-1|.
TGTGCCAGCAGAAGGACAGCCTCCTACAATGAGCAGTTCTTC
CASRRTASYNEQFF
>TRBV7-2|.|TRBJ2-1|TRBD1
TGTGCCAGCAGCTGGATAGGAGGACAGGGGTTTAATGAGCAGTTCTTC
CASSWIGGQGFNEQFF
>TRBV4-2|.|TRBJ2-7|TRBD2
TGTGCCAGCAGCCAAGAAGTATGGGAGCGGGAGGGATACGAGCAGTACTTC
CASSQEVWEREGYEQYF
>TRBV29-1|.|TRBJ2-7|.
TGCAGCGTTGGGGGCACTTCCTACGAGCAGTACTTC
CSVGGTSYEQYF
>TRBV21-1|.|TRBJ2-7|.
TGTGCCAGCAGCAAAAGAGGAAGCCCTGAATCCTCCGTAATTCCGTACGAGCAGTACTTC
CASSKRGSPESSVIPYEQYF
>TRBV10-3|.|TRBJ2-2|.
TGTGCCATCAGTGAGTCGATCGGGGCCGGGGAGCTGTTTTTT
CAISESIGAGELFF
>TRBV19|.|TRBJ2-5|.
TGTGCCAGTAATATGAGGCGCGAAGAGACCCAGTACTTC
CASNMRREETQYF
>TRBV6-5|.|TRBJ1-5|.
TGTGCCAGCAGACCGGACAGTTATAGCAATCAGCCCCAGCATTTT
CASRPDSYSNQPQHF
>TRBV4-1|once|TRBJ1-2|.
TGCGCCAGCAGCCAAGATAATTACCCACAGGGAGCCTATGGCTACACCTTC
CASSQDNYPQGAYGYTF
>TRBV30|.|TRBJ1-5|.
TGTGCCTGGAGTCAGGGGCATAGGCAGCCCCAGCATTTT
CAWSQGHRQPQHF
>TRBV2|.|TRBJ1-5|TRBD1
TGTGCCAGCAGCCTTGACAGGGGCAATCAGCCCCAGCATTTT
CASSLDRGNQPQHF
>TRBV10-1|.|TRBJ2-5|TRBD2
TGCGCCAGCAGTGCCAGCGGGGATCAAGAGACCCAGTACTTC
CASSASGDQETQYF
>TRBV19|.|TRBJ2-3|.
TGTGCCAGTAGTATAAATAGCCAGGGAAGGGATACGCAGTATTTT
CASSINSQGRDTQYF
>TRBV6-5|.|TRBJ2-2|.
TGTGCCAGCTTACTAGCGAACACCGGGGAGCTGTTTTTT
CASLLANTGELFF
>TRBV18|.|TRBJ1-2|.
TGTGCCAGCTCAAGTCAGGGTTACGGCTACACCTTC
CASSSQGYGYTF
>TRBV6-5|.|TRBJ1-2|.
TGTGCCAGCGCCGCACGAAGGACAGCTAACTATGGCTACACCTTC
CASAARRTANYGYTF
>TRBV15|.|TRBJ2-1|TRBD2
TGTGCCACCAGCACCCGGACTAGCGGGAGAGACAATGAGCAGTTCTTC
CATSTRTSGRDNEQFF
>TRBV25-1|.|TRBJ1-2|.
TGTGCCAGCAGTGATAGCAGGGCCGACTATGGCTACACCTTC
CASSDSRADYGYTF
>TRBV28|.|TRBJ2-6|.
TGTGCCAGCACGAGAGGGGGCTCTGGGGCCAACGTCCTGACTTTC
CASTRGGSGANVLTF
>TRBV6-6|once|TRBJ2-2|.
TGTGCCAGCAGTCAACTAGGCGGGGAGCTGTTTTTT
CASSQLGGELFF
>TRBV7-9|.|TRBJ1-1|.
TGTGCCAGCAGCTTAACGACAAAGGCTGAAGCTTTCTTT
CASSLTTKAEAFF
>TRBV7-6|.|TRBJ1-3|.
TGTGCCAGCAGCCCGGGGATTGGCTACTCGTCTGGAAACGCCATATATTTT
CASSPGIGYSSGNAIYF
>TRBV6-1|.|TRBJ2-2|TRBD2
TGTGCCAGCAGTGGCTCCGGGAGGGTTGGGCCCGGGGAGCTGTTTTTT
CASSGSGRVGPGELFF
>TRBV28|.|TRBJ2-1|.
TGTGCCAGCAGTTTAGTGAGAGCGGGTGGGCCCGCTTACAATGAGCAGTTCTTC
CASSLVRAGGPAYNEQFF
>TRBV18|.|TRBJ2-7|.
TGTGCCAGCTCACCGCCGAACAGGGATTCCTACGAGCAGTACTTC
CASSPPNRDSYEQYF
>TRBV4-1|.|TRBJ2-7|TRBD2
TGCGCCAGCAGCGAAGGGACTAGCGGAATTTACGAGCAGTACTTC
CASSEGTSGIYEQYF
>TRBV18|.|TRBJ2-5|.
TGTGCCAGCTCACCAATAGGGAGGCGAGAGACCCAGTACTTC
CASSPIGRRETQYF
>TRBV18|.|TRBJ2-7|.
TGTGCCAGCTCACCACCGCCAGGGAACTACGAGCAGTACTTC
CASSPPPGNYEQYF
>TRBV4-1|.|TRBJ1-4|TRBD1
TGCGCCAGCAGCCTACGACAGGGGGTCCCTAATGAAAAACTGTTTTTT
CASSLRQGVPNEKLFF
>TRBV7-2|once|TRBJ2-7|TRBD2
TGTGCCAGCAGCCCCAGCGGGACCATCTACGAGCAGTACTTC
CASSPSGTIYEQYF
>TRBV23-1|.|TRBJ2-7|TRBD2
TGCGCCAGCAGTCAATCGGGAGGGCCCTGCTACGAGCAGTACTTC
CASSQSGGPCYEQYF
>TRBV7-3|.|TRBJ2-7|.
TGTGCCAGCAGTCGTACAGGATTCTCCTACGAGCAGTACTTC
CASSRTGFSYEQYF
>TRBV15|.|TRBJ2-7|TRBD2
TGTGCCACCAGCAGGGGTATGGCGGGGGGCGAGGACGAGCAGTACTTC
CATSRGMAGGEDEQYF
>TRBV20-1|.|TRBJ2-1|.
TGCAGTGCTATTAACAATGAGCAGTTCTTC
CSAINNEQFF
>TRBV29-1|.|TRBJ1-3|.
TGCAGCGGTCTGACATCGATCTCTGGAAACACCATATATTTT
CSGLTSISGNTIYF
>TRBV12-3/TRBV12-4|once|TRBJ1-1|.
TGTGCCAGCAGTTTATTCGGGGAAGAGGCTTTCTTT
CASSLFGEEAFF
>TRBV7-2|once|TRBJ1-4|TRBD1
TGTGCCAGCAGCGCAAGAGCGGGGACAGGGGGCCCTGAACTGTTTTTT
CASSARAGTGGPELFF
>TRBV5-6|.|TRBJ2-3|.
TGTGCCAGCAGCTTGGGAGGACAAAGCACAGATACGCAGTATTTT
CASSLGGQSTDTQYF
>TRBV18|.|TRBJ1-1|TRBD1
TGTGCCAGCTCAATAACCGGGACAGGGGAGGGGACTGAAGCTTTCTTT
CASSITGTGEGTEAFF
>TRBV5-1|.|TRBJ2-1|.
TGCGCCAGCAGCCCTGACTCGGAGCAGTTCTTC
CASSPDSEQFF
>TRBV4-1|.|TRBJ2-1|TRBD2
TGCGCCAGCAGCCAAGACTTCCGGGGGGGAGATGAGCAGTTCTTC
CASSQDFRGGDEQFF
>TRBV27|.|TRBJ2-7|TRBD2
TGTGCCAGCAGTCCCAGGACTAGCGGGAGGGGCGAGCAGTACTTC
CASSPRTSGRGEQYF
>TRBV28|.|TRBJ2-2|TRBD1
TGTGCCAGCAGATGGACAGGGCTAGGGGAGCTGTTTTTT
CASRWTGLGELFF
>TRBV18|.|TRBJ2-2|.
TGTGCCAGCTCACCATTGGCCGACTCGGGCACCGGGGAGCTGTTTTTT
CASSPLADSGTGELFF
>TRBV12-5|.|TRBJ2-7|.
TGTGCTAGTGGTTTGGCAGGGGACTCCTACGAGCAGTACTTC
CASGLAGDSYEQYF
>TRBV10-3|.|TRBJ1-1|TRBD1
TGTGCCATCAGTGAGTCCCCACAGGGGAGTACTGAAGCTTTCTTT
CAISESPQGSTEAFF